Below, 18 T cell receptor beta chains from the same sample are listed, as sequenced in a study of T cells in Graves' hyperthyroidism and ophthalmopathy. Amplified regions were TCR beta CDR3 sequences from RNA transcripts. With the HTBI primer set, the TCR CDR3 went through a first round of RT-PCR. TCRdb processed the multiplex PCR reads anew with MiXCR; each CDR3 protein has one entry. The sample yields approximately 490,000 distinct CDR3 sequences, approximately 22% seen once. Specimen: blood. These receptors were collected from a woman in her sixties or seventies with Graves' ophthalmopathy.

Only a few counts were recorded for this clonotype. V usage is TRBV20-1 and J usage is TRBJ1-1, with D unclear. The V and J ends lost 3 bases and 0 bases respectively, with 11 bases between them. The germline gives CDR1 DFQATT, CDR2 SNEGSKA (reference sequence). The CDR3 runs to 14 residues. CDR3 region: CSASYGGMNTEAFF. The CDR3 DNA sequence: TGCAGTGCTAGTTACGGTGGGATGAACACTGAAGCTTTCTTT.

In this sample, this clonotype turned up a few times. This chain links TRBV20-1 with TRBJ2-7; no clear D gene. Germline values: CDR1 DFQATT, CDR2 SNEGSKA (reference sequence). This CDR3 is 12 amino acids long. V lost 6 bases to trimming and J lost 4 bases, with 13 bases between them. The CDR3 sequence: CSALGHQYEQYF. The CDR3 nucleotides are TGCAGTGCCCTAGGCCACCAATACGAGCAGTACTTC.

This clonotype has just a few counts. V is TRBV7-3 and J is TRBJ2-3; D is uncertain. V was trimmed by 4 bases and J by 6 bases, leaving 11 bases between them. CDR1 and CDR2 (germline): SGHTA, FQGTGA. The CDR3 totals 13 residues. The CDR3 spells CASSSGRADTQYF. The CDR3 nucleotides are TGTGCCAGCAGCTCAGGACGCGCCGATACGCAGTATTTT.

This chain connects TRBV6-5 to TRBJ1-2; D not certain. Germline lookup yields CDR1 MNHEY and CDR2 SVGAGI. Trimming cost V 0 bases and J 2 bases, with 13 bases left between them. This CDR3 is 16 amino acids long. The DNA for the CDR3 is TGTGCCAGCAGTTACTCGGTCTCAGGCGGCAACTATGGCTACACCTTC. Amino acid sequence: CASSYSVSGGNYGYTF.

The CDR3 is CASSLGPGVGETQYF. The CDR3 DNA reads as TGTGCCAGCAGCTTAGGTCCCGGGGTAGGAGAGACCCAGTACTTC. The chain recombines TRBV7-3 with TRBJ2-5, with TRBD2 as a possible D gene (5 bases). This CDR3 region has 15 residues. CDR1 is SGHTA, CDR2 FQGTGA, per germline. Deletions cut 2 bases from V and 4 bases from J, with 14 bases between.

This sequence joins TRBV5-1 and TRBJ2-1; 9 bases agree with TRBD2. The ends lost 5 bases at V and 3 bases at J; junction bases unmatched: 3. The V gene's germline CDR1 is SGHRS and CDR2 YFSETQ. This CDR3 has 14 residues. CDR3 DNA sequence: TGCGCCAGCAGTCGGACTAGCGTCTACAATGAGCAGTTCTTC. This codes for CASSRTSVYNEQFF.

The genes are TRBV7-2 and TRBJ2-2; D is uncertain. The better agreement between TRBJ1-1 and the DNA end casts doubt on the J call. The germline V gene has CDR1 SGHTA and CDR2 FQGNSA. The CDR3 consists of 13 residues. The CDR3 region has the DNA TGTGCCAGCAGCCCAGGAGGGTCTTCGGGAGCTTTCTTT. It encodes CASSPGGSSGAFF.

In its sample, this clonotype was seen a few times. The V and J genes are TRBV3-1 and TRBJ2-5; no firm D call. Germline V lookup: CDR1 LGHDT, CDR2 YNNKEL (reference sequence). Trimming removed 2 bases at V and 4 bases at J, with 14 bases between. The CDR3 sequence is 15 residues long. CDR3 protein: CASSQLTTSTETQYF. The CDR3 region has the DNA TGTGCCAGCAGCCAACTGACCACCTCAACAGAGACCCAGTACTTC.

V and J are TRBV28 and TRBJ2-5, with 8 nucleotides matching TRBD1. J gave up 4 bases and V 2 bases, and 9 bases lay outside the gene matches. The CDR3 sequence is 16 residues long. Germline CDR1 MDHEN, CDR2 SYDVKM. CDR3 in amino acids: CASSLGGTTGGETQYF. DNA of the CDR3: TGTGCCAGCAGTTTAGGGGGAACAACAGGGGGAGAGACCCAGTACTTC.

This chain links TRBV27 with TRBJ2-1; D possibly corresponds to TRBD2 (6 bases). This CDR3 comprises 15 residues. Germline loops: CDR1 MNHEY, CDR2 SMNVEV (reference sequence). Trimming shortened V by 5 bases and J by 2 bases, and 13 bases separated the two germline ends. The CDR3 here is CASSPNSGPYNEQFF. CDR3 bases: TGTGCCAGCAGTCCGAATAGCGGACCCTACAATGAGCAGTTCTTC.

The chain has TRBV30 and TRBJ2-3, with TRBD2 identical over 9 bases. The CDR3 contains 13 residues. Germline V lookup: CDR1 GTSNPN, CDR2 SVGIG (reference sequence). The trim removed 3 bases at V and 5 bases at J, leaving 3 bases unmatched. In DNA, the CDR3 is TGTGCCTGGAGCGCGGGGGGGGTAGATACGCAGTATTTT. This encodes CAWSAGGVDTQYF.

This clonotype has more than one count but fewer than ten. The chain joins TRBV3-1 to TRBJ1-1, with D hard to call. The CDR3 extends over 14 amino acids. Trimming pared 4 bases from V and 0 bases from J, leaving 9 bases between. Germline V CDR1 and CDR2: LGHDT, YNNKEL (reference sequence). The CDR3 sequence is CASSPAILNTEAFF. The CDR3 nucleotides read TGTGCCAGCAGCCCAGCAATATTGAACACTGAAGCTTTCTTT. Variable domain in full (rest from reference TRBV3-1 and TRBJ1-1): DTAVSQTPKYLVTQMGNDKSIKCEQNLGHDTMYWYKQDSKKFLKIMFSYNNKELIINETVPNRFSPKSPDKAHLNLHINSLELGDSAVYFCASSPAILNTEAFFGQGTRLTVV.

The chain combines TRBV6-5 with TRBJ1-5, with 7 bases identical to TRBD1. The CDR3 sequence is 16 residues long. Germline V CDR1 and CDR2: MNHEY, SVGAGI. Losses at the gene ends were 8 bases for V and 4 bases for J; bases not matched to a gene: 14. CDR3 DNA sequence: TGTGCCAGCGGCCACTCGTCCCGGGACAGAAATCAGCCCCAGCATTTT. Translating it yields CASGHSSRDRNQPQHF.

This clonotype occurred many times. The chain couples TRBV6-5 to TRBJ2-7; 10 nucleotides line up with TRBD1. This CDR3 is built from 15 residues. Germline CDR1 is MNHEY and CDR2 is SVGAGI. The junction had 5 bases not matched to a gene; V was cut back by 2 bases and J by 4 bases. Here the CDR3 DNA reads TGTGCCAGCAGTTACGACCGGGACAGGGGTTACGAGCAGTACTTC. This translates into CASSYDRDRGYEQYF.

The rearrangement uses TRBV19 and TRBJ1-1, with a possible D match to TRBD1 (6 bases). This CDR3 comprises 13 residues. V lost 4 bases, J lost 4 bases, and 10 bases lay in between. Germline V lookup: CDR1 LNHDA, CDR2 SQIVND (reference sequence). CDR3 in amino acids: CASSTQTGTEAFF. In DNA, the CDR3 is TGTGCCAGTAGTACCCAGACAGGCACTGAAGCTTTCTTT.

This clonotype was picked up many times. In nucleotides, the CDR3 is TGTGCCAGCAGCCAGGGGCCAGGGCAAAAGCATTTT. Its translation is CASSQGPGQKHF. This chain connects TRBV13 to TRBJ1-5; a possible D gene is TRBD1 (6 bases). The germline CDR1 and CDR2 sequences are PRHDT and FYEKMQ (reference sequence). This CDR3 has 12 residues. V shed 5 bases and J shed 14 bases, with 16 bases lying between them.

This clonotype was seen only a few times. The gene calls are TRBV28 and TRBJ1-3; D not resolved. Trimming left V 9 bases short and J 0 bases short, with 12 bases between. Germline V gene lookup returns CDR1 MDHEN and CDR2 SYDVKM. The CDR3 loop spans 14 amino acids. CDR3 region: CASWAPPSGNTIYF. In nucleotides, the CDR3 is TGTGCCAGTTGGGCCCCCCCCTCTGGAAACACCATATATTTT.

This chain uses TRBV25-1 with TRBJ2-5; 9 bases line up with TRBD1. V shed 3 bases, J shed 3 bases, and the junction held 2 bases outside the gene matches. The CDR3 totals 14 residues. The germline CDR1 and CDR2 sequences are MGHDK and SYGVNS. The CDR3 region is CASSETGGKETQYF. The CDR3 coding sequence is TGTGCCAGCAGTGAGACAGGGGGTAAAGAGACCCAGTACTTC.